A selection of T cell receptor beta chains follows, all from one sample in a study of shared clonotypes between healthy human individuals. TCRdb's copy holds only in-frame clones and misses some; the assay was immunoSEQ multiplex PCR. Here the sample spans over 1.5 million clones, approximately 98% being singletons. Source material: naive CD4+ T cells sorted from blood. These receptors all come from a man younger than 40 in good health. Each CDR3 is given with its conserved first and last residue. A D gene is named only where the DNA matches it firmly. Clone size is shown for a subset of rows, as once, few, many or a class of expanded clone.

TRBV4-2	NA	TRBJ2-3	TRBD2	TGTGCCAGCAGCCAGGGACTAGCGGGCAGTTGGGATACGCAGTATTTT	CASSQGLAGSWDTQYF
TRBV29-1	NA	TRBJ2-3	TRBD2	TGCAGCTTCTTCCAAGCGGGAGTTGTAGATACGCAGTATTTT	CSFFQAGVVDTQYF
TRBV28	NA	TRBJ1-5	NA	TGTGCCAGCAGAACAGGGTGGCAGGGCAATCAGCCCCAGCATTTT	CASRTGWQGNQPQHF
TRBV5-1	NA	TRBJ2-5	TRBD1	TGCGCCAGCAGCTCAACCGGGACAGGGGAAGAGACCCAGTACTTC	CASSSTGTGEETQYF
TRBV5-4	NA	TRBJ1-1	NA	TGTGCCAGCACCCGGGACCTCGGCGGGACTGAAGCTTTCTTT	CASTRDLGGTEAFF
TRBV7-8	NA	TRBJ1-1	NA	TGTGCCAGCATCCGATGGGGGCGGATGGTAATGAACACTGAAGCTTTCTTT	CASIRWGRMVMNTEAFF
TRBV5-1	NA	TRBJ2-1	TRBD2	TGCGCCAGCAGCTTTCGAGTACTACTAGCGGAGACTAGCTCCTACAATGAGCAGTTCTTC	CASSFRVLLAETSSYNEQFF
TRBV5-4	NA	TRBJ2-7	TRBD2	TGTGCCAGCAGTGGAGGACTAGCCGGGGGATTGCGGGAGCAGTACTTC	CASSGGLAGGLREQYF
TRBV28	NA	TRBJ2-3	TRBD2	TGTGCCAGCAGTGATAGCGGGAGCCAAGATACGCAGTATTTT	CASSDSGSQDTQYF
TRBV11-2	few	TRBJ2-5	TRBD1	TGTGCCAGCAGCCCGAGGACAGGGGGGGAGACCCAGTACTTC	CASSPRTGGETQYF
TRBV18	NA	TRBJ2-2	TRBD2	TGTGCCAGCTCCCGACGACGCGGGAGTTCGTACACCGGGGAGCTGTTTTTT	CASSRRRGSSYTGELFF
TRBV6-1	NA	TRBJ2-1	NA	TGTGCCAGCAGTGGTTTTGACGGACCGTCTTTCAATGAGCAGTTCTTC	CASSGFDGPSFNEQFF
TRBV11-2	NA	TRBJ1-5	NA	TGTGCCAGCAGCTTAGCCGGAGGGGGACAGCCCCAGCATTTT	CASSLAGGGQPQHF
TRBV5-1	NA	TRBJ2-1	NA	TGCGCCAGCAGCTTGGAAGGCAGGGGAAATGAGCAGTTCTTC	CASSLEGRGNEQFF
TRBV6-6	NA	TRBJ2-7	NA	TGTGCCAGCAGTTACTCTCTGCGGATGAGCATCGACGAGCAGTACTTC	CASSYSLRMSIDEQYF
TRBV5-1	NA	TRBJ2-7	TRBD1	TGCGCCAGCAGACGAATCACAGGGGGCCCCTACGAGCAGTACTTC	CASRRITGGPYEQYF
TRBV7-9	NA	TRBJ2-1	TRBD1	TGTGCCAGCAGCCCGACAGGGGCACTCTACAATGAGCAGTTCTTC	CASSPTGALYNEQFF
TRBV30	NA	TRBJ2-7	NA	TGTGCCTGGAAGCCGGGGGTGTACGAGCAGTACTTC	CAWKPGVYEQYF
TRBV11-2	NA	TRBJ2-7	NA	TGTGCCAGCAGTCCAGCGGTGACTAAGCTCTACGAGCAGTACTTC	CASSPAVTKLYEQYF
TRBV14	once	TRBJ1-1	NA	TGTGCCAGCAGTGGCGGGTCCCGGGGCACTGAAGCTTTCTTT	CASSGGSRGTEAFF
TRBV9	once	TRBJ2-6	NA	TGTGCCAGCAGCGTATTCTCCAGCTTCTCTGGGGCCAACGTCCTGACTTTC	CASSVFSSFSGANVLTF
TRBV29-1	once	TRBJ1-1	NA	TGCAGCGCCTCCGGGCTATCGAACACTGAAGCTTTCTTT	CSASGLSNTEAFF
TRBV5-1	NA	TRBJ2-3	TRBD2	TGCGCCAGCAGCGGAGCACTAGCGGGATTGACAGATACGCAGTATTTT	CASSGALAGLTDTQYF
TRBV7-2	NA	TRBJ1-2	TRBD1	TGTGCCAGCGGCCGGGACAGGGTGGACGGCTACACCTTC	CASGRDRVDGYTF
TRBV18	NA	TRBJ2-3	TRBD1	TGTGCCAGCTCACCCCTACCGACAGGGGGGAGCACAGATACGCAGTATTTT	CASSPLPTGGSTDTQYF
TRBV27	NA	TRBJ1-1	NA	TGTGCCAGCAGCTCAGGACAGATGAACACTGAAGCTTTCTTT	CASSSGQMNTEAFF
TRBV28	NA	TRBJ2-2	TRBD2	TGTGCCAGCAGAAGCACTAGCGGGAGGCCCGCTGAGCTGTTTTTT	CASRSTSGRPAELFF
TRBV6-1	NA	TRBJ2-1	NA	TGTGCCAGCACCGGGACTGTTGACAATGAGCAGTTCTTC	CASTGTVDNEQFF
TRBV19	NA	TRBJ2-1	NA	TGTGCCAGTACGATGAAGGGATTGGGGTACAATGAGCAGTTCTTC	CASTMKGLGYNEQFF
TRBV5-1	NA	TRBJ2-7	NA	TGCGCCAGCAGCTTGTCTCTCCCACCCTACGAGCAGTACTTC	CASSLSLPPYEQYF
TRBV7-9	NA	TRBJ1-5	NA	TGTGCCAGCAGCCTCGGACAATACAATCAGCCCCAGCATTTT	CASSLGQYNQPQHF
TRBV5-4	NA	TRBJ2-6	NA	TGTGCCAGCTCCCTCCCGGCCGGGGCCAACGTCCTGACTTTC	CASSLPAGANVLTF
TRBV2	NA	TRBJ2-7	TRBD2	TGTGCCAGCACCGAGGTACTAGCGGGGAGCTACGAGCAGTACTTC	CASTEVLAGSYEQYF
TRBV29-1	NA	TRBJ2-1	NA	TGCAGCGTTGAAGTTCTAGCCTACAATGAGCAGTTCTTC	CSVEVLAYNEQFF
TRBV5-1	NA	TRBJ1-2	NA	TGCGCCAGCAGCTTAGACACCTCAGCTAACTATGGCTACACCTTC	CASSLDTSANYGYTF
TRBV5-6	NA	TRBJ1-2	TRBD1	TGTGCCAGCAGCCCGGACAGGGGGCGGAGGAGGAATGGCTACACCTTC	CASSPDRGRRRNGYTF
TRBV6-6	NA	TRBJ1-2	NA	TGTGCCAGCAGTTCCGCTGGGGGACCCTATGGCTACACCTTC	CASSSAGGPYGYTF
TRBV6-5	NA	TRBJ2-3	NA	TGTGCCAGCAGTGGCGGAGGTACTGTAGATACGCAGTATTTT	CASSGGGTVDTQYF
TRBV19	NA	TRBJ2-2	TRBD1	TGTGCCAGTAGTGGGACAGCGAGGACCGGGGAGCTGTTTTTT	CASSGTARTGELFF
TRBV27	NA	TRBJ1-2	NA	TGTGCCAGCAGTCTTTCGGGACTCCAAGGTGGTGGCTACACCTTC	CASSLSGLQGGGYTF
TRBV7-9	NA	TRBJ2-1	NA	TGTGCCAGCAGCTTAGCGGGAGTAAGCTACAATGAGCAGTTCTTC	CASSLAGVSYNEQFF
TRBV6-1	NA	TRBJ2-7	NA	TGTGCCAGCAATCCATTGGCAGAGTACTACGAGCAGTACTTC	CASNPLAEYYEQYF
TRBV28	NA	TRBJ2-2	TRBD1	TGTGCCAGCAGTTTATTGGACAGGGCGAACACCGGGGAGCTGTTTTTT	CASSLLDRANTGELFF
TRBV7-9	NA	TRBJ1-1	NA	TGTGCCAGCAGCTTAGGGACATTGAACACTGAAGCTTTCTTT	CASSLGTLNTEAFF
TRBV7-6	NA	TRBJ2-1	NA	TGTGCCAGCAGCCCCTCTAGAAACCTGAGGAATGAGCAGTTCTTC	CASSPSRNLRNEQFF
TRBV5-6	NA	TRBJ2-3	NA	TGTGCCAGCAGCTTGTCGGCAGGGGCGCAGTATTTT	CASSLSAGAQYF
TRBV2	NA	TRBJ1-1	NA	TGTGCCAGCAGTGTTATTTCGACAGCTCCTAACACTGAAGCTTTCTTT	CASSVISTAPNTEAFF
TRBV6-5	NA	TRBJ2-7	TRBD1	TGTGCCAGCAGGACAGGGGGCTGGGGCTCCTACGAGCAGTACTTC	CASRTGGWGSYEQYF
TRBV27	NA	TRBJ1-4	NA	TGTGCCAGCAGCTCCTGGGGGGCAACTAATGAAAAACTGTTTTTT	CASSSWGATNEKLFF
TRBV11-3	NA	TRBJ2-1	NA	TGTGCCAGCAGCTTAACGGGGAACTACAATGAGCAGTTCTTC	CASSLTGNYNEQFF
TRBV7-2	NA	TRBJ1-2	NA	TGTGCCAGCACCCGTACAGGGCCCCTTGGCTACACCTTC	CASTRTGPLGYTF
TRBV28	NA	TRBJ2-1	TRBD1	TGTGCCAGCAGTCTCTTGGGACAGGGCCTCAATGAGCAGTTCTTC	CASSLLGQGLNEQFF
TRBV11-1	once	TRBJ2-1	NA	TGTGCCAGCAGCTCTGGACTGTCCTACAATGAGCAGTTCTTC	CASSSGLSYNEQFF
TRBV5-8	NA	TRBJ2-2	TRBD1	TGTGCCAGCAGCCCAGGGGGCTCGAACACCGGGGAGCTGTTTTTT	CASSPGGSNTGELFF
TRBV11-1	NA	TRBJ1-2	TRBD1	TGTGCCAGCAGCCAACCGGGACAGGGGATTTTGGGCTACACCTTC	CASSQPGQGILGYTF
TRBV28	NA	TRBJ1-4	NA	TGTGCCAGCAGCGGGGGCCTTGGACTGTTTTTT	CASSGGLGLFF
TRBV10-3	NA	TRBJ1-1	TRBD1	TGTGCCATCGGGACAGGGGCGCTAGAAGCTTTCTTT	CAIGTGALEAFF
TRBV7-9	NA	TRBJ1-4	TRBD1	TGTGCCAGCAGCTTATTGGGGACAGGGGAAAAACTGTTTTTT	CASSLLGTGEKLFF